One TCR beta chain is described in this entry. Looked up from germline, CDR1 is SGHKS and CDR2 is YYEKEE (reference sequence). The CDR3 covers 16 residues. The V and J ends lost 3 bases and 7 bases respectively, with 23 bases between them. This record comes from a study of blood T cell repertoires in COVID-19. Study background: COVID-19 samples from acute and convalescent phases originated in the United States, Italy and Spain. PBMCs, B-cell-depleted T cells, or T cells were the source of the cDNA or gDNA that made up the material.

As processed by the authors: Using reference gene primer amplification, nucleated cell counts were estimated. The protocol was immunoSEQ multiplex PCR, while the TCRdb copy is restricted to in-frame clones and leaves out a portion. D and trimming come from the DNA, and the V and J calls and clone size come from that table. The data hold approximately 10,000 clones, with about 83% observed a single time. The sample was peripheral blood. V and J are TRBV5-5 and TRBJ2-7; TRBD1 might be the D (5 bases). The origin of this receptor is a middle-aged man with active COVID-19. DNA for the CDR3: TGTGCCAGCAGCTCACAGGCGGACCGAGTACGTAAGGAGCAGTACTTC. It yields the protein CASSSQADRVRKEQYF.